This TCR beta chain was captured by sequencing in a study of T cells in women clearing cervical HPV infection. Study information: No precancer developed; the control's incident HPV16 infection cleared within 12 months. Blood came at first lesion visit for cases, post-clearance for controls. Study-level points and caveats: CIN3+ cases had significantly higher TCR richness than controls; evenness did not differ.

The germline V gene has CDR1 SEHNR and CDR2 FQNEAQ (reference sequence). This CDR3 region has 15 residues. V was cut by 0 bases and J by 4 bases, with 12 bases left in between. Generated by immunoSEQ multiplex PCR, the TCRdb table keeps only in-frame clones and is missing some. The listing records fewer than 40,000 clones. About this clone itself: Its specificity is unknown. The CDR3 end falls 3 residues outside the read, so it is completed with the germline J gene.

All donors had a single incident cervical HPV16 infection, not prevalent. The chain has TRBV7-9 and TRBJ1-2; a possible D gene is TRBD1 (6 bases). The sample comprised blood buffy coat. The source is a woman aged 18-69 years with a cervical HPV16 infection that either progressed to CIN3+ or cleared (not recorded which). The CDR3 loop is CASSLAGGESYGYTF. The covered CDR3 bases are TGTGCCAGCAGCTTAGCAGGGGGGGAATCCTATGGC.